These 30 T cell receptor beta chains were all obtained from the same sample, sequenced in a study of identical twins. TCRdb re-called the 5' RACE reads through MiXCR, storing one row per CDR3 protein. The table lists a few hundred thousand distinct CDR3 sequences, roughly 20% of them singletons, with 12% in the top ten. Sequenced material: naive T cells sorted from blood. The receptors were sampled from a man in his forties or fifties in good health.

CDR3 in amino acids: CASIPGTGYITGELFF. For the CDR3, the DNA is TGTGCCAGCATTCCCGGGACAGGGTACATCACCGGGGAGCTGTTTTTT. The chain recombines TRBV28 with TRBJ2-2, with TRBD1 identical over 9 bases. Germline CDR1 is MDHEN and CDR2 is SYDVKM. V lost 7 bases to trimming and J lost 4 bases; unmatched junction nucleotides: 10. This CDR3 has 16 residues.

This clonotype was seen many times. V and J are TRBV20-1 and TRBJ1-6, with D unclear. The CDR3 length is 17 residues. Germline CDR1 is DFQATT and CDR2 is SNEGSKA (reference sequence). V was cut by 5 bases and J by 0 bases, with 17 bases left in between. The CDR3 bases are TGCAGTGCTTTACCGACGTATCTGAGCTCCTATAATTCACCCCTCCACTTT. Its protein is CSALPTYLSSYNSPLHF.

V gene TRBV4-3 combines with J gene TRBJ1-1, with D possibly matching TRBD1 (5 bases). The CDR3 consists of 13 residues. CDR1 and CDR2 (germline): LGHNA, YSLEER. V lost 0 bases and J lost 5, with 7 bases in between. The CDR3 region is CASSQETDTEAFF. The CDR3 region has the DNA TGCGCCAGCAGCCAAGAGACAGATACTGAAGCTTTCTTT.

The chain carries TRBV20-1 and TRBJ2-7; D is uncertain. V was cut by 4 bases and J by 1 base, with 8 bases left in between. This CDR3 comprises 12 residues. CDR1 and CDR2 from the germline V gene are DFQATT and SNEGSKA (reference sequence). CDR3 nucleotide sequence: TGCAGTGCTACTGGGGATTCCTACGAGCAGTACTTC. It codes for CSATGDSYEQYF.

The V call is TRBV28, the J call TRBJ1-6; 7 bases fit TRBD1. Germline V gene lookup returns CDR1 MDHEN and CDR2 SYDVKM. This CDR3 contains 13 residues. The V and J ends lost 7 bases and 7 bases, in that order; junction bases with no gene match: 4. The CDR3 spells CASTGQDNSPLHF. DNA of the CDR3: TGTGCCAGCACAGGACAGGACAATTCACCCCTCCACTTT.

In this sample, this clonotype turned up a few times. The chain carries TRBV9 and TRBJ2-5; 12 nucleotides line up with TRBD2. CDR1 is SGDLS, CDR2 YYNGEE, per germline. The V gene end was trimmed by 4 bases and the J gene end by 0 bases; junction bases not matched to a gene: 4. The CDR3 covers 16 residues. CDR3 amino acids: CASSPGTSGYQETQYF. The DNA of the CDR3 is TGTGCCAGCAGCCCTGGGACTAGCGGGTACCAAGAGACCCAGTACTTC. Full variable domain (rest looked up from reference TRBV9 and TRBJ2-5): DSGVTQTPKHLITATGQRVTLRCSPRSGDLSVYWYQQSLDQGLQFLIQYYNGEERAKGNILERFSAQQFPDLHSELNLSSLELGDSALYFCASSPGTSGYQETQYFGPGTRLLVL.

The chain uses TRBV28 and TRBJ1-5, with a weak D call TRBD1 (5 bases). CDR3 size: 16 residues. Deletions cut 6 bases from V and 0 bases from J, with 15 bases between. CDR1 and CDR2 from the germline V gene are MDHEN and SYDVKM. The chain's CDR3 is CASRPQGVFSNQPQHF. DNA for the CDR3: TGTGCCAGCAGACCCCAAGGGGTATTTAGCAATCAGCCCCAGCATTTT.

This clonotype occurred a few times. This sequence joins TRBV5-1 and TRBJ1-2; tentative D call: TRBD1 (5 bases). CDR3 length: 14 residues. Trimming removed 1 base from V and 6 bases from J, with 13 bases in between. Germline assignment: CDR1 SGHRS and CDR2 YFSETQ. This chain's CDR3 is CASSLYRGGDGYTF. The CDR3 DNA reads TGCGCCAGCAGCTTGTATCGCGGAGGGGATGGCTACACCTTC. Filled out from reference TRBV5-1 and TRBJ1-2, the complete variable domain reads KAGVTQTPRYLIKTRGQQVTLSCSPISGHRSVSWYQQTPGQGLQFLFEYFSETQRNKGNFPGRFSGRQFSNSRSEMNVSTLELGDSALYLCASSLYRGGDGYTFGSGTRLTVV.

This clonotype showed up many times. This chain joins TRBV11-2 and TRBJ2-5, with D possibly matching TRBD2 (7 bases). Trimming cost V 1 base and J 5 bases, with 17 bases left between them. This CDR3 has 16 residues. Germline V gene sequence: CDR1 SGHAT, CDR2 FQNNGV. The DNA for the CDR3 is TGTGCCAGCAGCTTAGTTCCTAATCGGGGGGCGGAGACCCAGTACTTC. It encodes CASSLVPNRGAETQYF.

This clonotype was seen at least ten times. The gene calls are TRBV6-5 and TRBJ1-1, with 8 bases that match TRBD1. This CDR3 is built from 13 residues. CDR1 is MNHEY, CDR2 SVGAGI, per germline. The V segment lost 2 bases and the J segment 4 bases; nucleotides outside the gene matches: 0. CDR3 bases: TGTGCCAGCAGTTACGGGACAGGCACTGAAGCTTTCTTT. Amino acids: CASSYGTGTEAFF.

The table lists this clonotype with many counts. CDR3 nucleotide sequence: TGTGCCAGCAGCAGACAGGGCGGAAACACTGAAGCTTTCTTT. This translates into CASSRQGGNTEAFF. The V call is TRBV6-2 or TRBV6-3, the J call TRBJ1-1; 7 bases agree with TRBD1. CDR1 is MNHEY and CDR2 is SVGEGT in the germline V gene. V was pared by 6 bases and J by 2 bases, with 6 bases of the junction left unmatched. CDR3 length: 14 residues.

V and J are TRBV29-1 and TRBJ1-2; D uncertain. Trimming removed 5 bases from V and 7 bases from J, with 11 bases in between. The CDR3 extends over 11 amino acids. Germline lookup yields CDR1 SQVTM and CDR2 ANQGSEA. The CDR3 spells CSVYSYSGYTF. Written as DNA, the CDR3 is TGCAGCGTTTACAGCTATAGTGGCTACACCTTC.

The V and J genes are TRBV29-1 and TRBJ2-6; 12 bases agree with TRBD1. This CDR3 spans 17 amino acids. V lost 3 bases, J lost 2 bases, and 5 bases stayed unmatched. The germline V gene has CDR1 SQVTM and CDR2 ANQGSEA. The CDR3 DNA is TGCAGCGTTGAGTTGGGGACAGGGGGCACTGGGGCCAACGTCCTGACTTTC. This translates into CSVELGTGGTGANVLTF.

This clonotype was counted between two and nine times. The genes are TRBV6-2 or TRBV6-3 and TRBJ2-2; TRBD2 might be the D (5 bases). V was trimmed by 7 bases and J by 7 bases, leaving 16 bases between them. The CDR3 is 14 amino acids. Germline CDR1 is MNHEY and CDR2 is SVGEGT. The CDR3 reads CASTYLARGGELFF. The CDR3 DNA reads as TGTGCCAGCACCTACCTAGCACGGGGCGGGGAGCTGTTTTTT.

This clonotype has only a few counts. This may come from a read error, since a much larger clone is one base off. The rearrangement links TRBV4-3 to TRBJ2-5, with 7 bases lining up with TRBD1. CDR1 and CDR2 (germline): LGHNA, YSLEER. CDR3 length: 16 amino acids. CDR3 protein: CASSVGSRTGWETQCF. The CDR3 DNA sequence: TGCGCCAGCAGCGTTGGTTCGCGGACAGGTTGGGAGACCCAGTGCTTC.

This clonotype has ten or more counts. The chain is built from TRBV4-2 and TRBJ1-6; possibly TRBD1 for D (6 bases). CDR3 size: 15 residues. Per germline, CDR1 LGHNA and CDR2 YNFKEQ. V dropped 1 base and J dropped 11 bases, with 15 bases sitting between them. CDR3 region: CASSQGTGTGPPLHF. The CDR3 DNA sequence: TGTGCCAGCAGCCAAGGAACAGGGACGGGGCCACCCCTCCACTTT.

The chain employs TRBV6-1 and TRBJ2-1, with D possibly being TRBD1 (5 bases). Per the germline V gene, CDR1 is MNHNS and CDR2 is SASEGT. The CDR3 is 14 residues long. V gave up 6 bases and J gave up 4 bases, with 13 bases separating them. For the CDR3, the DNA is TGTGCCAGCAGGAATTATAGACAGTACAATGAGCAGTTCTTC. It codes for CASRNYRQYNEQFF.

This clonotype showed up many times. The chain combines TRBV10-3 with TRBJ2-1, with D perhaps given as TRBD1 or TRBD2 (5 bases each). With 8 bases removed from V and 0 bases from J, the gap between germline ends came to 11 bases. The CDR3 is 14 residues long. Germline loops: CDR1 ENHRY, CDR2 SYGVKD. Here the CDR3 reads CAIRDRSSYNEQFF. The CDR3 bases are TGTGCCATCCGGGACCGGAGCTCCTACAATGAGCAGTTCTTC.

The rearrangement joins TRBV5-1 to TRBJ2-3; D may be TRBD1 or TRBD2 (5 bases each). Germline V lookup: CDR1 SGHRS, CDR2 YFSETQ. The CDR3 sequence is 13 residues long. The V and J ends lost 7 bases and 2 bases respectively, with 11 bases between them. CDR3 amino acids: CASRDQLTDTQYF. The CDR3 region has the DNA TGCGCCAGCCGGGACCAACTCACAGATACGCAGTATTTT.

A remark on this clonotype: A read error may account for a junction end that differs from germline. The gene calls are TRBV10-3 and TRBJ2-1, with 12 nucleotides matching TRBD2. CDR3 length: 19 amino acids. Germline V lookup: CDR1 ENHRY, CDR2 SYGVKD. The CDR3 DNA follows: TGTGCCATCAGTGAGTCGTGGGCCTCTGGGACTAGCGGGTACAATGGGCAGTTCTTC. It codes for CAISESWASGTSGYNGQFF.

The chain carries TRBV20-1 and TRBJ2-7, with 8 nucleotides matching TRBD2. With 5 bases clipped from V and 2 bases from J, the junction kept 8 bases outside the gene matches. The length of the CDR3 is 14 residues. Germline lookup yields CDR1 DFQATT and CDR2 SNEGSKA (reference sequence). The CDR3 bases are TGCAGTGCTTCCCGACTAGCGTCAACCTACGAGCAGTACTTC. Protein product: CSASRLASTYEQYF.

V usage is TRBV12-3 or TRBV12-4 and J usage is TRBJ2-2; 7 nucleotides align to TRBD1. The junction had 12 bases not matched to a gene; V was cut back by 6 bases and J by 5 bases. This CDR3 is built from 16 residues. The CDR3 is CASSPKGTVGTGELFF. The CDR3 nucleotides read TGTGCCAGCAGCCCCAAAGGGACAGTTGGAACCGGGGAGCTGTTTTTT.

This clonotype was picked up a small number of times. The chain is built from TRBV5-1 and TRBJ1-2, with TRBD1 identical over 7 bases. The CDR3 contains 14 residues. With V trimmed by 4 bases and J by 8 bases, 11 bases remained unmatched. Germline CDR1 SGHRS, CDR2 YFSETQ. For the CDR3, the DNA is TGCGCCAGCAGCGCCTTAGACAGGGCTGTCGGCTACACCTTC. Translation: CASSALDRAVGYTF. Full variable domain (missing parts from reference TRBV5-1 and TRBJ1-2): KAGVTQTPRYLIKTRGQQVTLSCSPISGHRSVSWYQQTPGQGLQFLFEYFSETQRNKGNFPGRFSGRQFSNSRSEMNVSTLELGDSALYLCASSALDRAVGYTFGSGTRLTVV.

This chain joins TRBV9 and TRBJ2-1; 12 bases align to TRBD2. This CDR3 contains 14 residues. Germline loops: CDR1 SGDLS, CDR2 YYNGEE. The V and J ends lost 4 bases and 9 bases, in that order; junction bases with no gene match: 5. CDR3 coding DNA: TGTGCCAGCAGCCCATCGGGACTAGCGGGTGAGCAGTTCTTC. Encoded protein: CASSPSGLAGEQFF.

In this sample, this clonotype turned up many times. This chain joins TRBV29-1 and TRBJ2-5; D possibly corresponds to TRBD2 (5 bases). Trimming shortened V by 5 bases and J by 5 bases, and 12 bases separated the two germline ends. Per the germline V gene, CDR1 is SQVTM and CDR2 is ANQGSEA. This CDR3 has 12 residues. The CDR3 nucleotides read TGCAGCGTTTCTTCGGGAAGGGAGACCCAGTACTTC. This translates into CSVSSGRETQYF.

The chain joins TRBV20-1 to TRBJ2-2, with a possible D match to TRBD1 (6 bases). CDR1 is DFQATT and CDR2 is SNEGSKA in the germline V gene (reference sequence). V gave up 3 bases and J gave up 10 bases, with 24 bases separating them. The CDR3 sequence is 16 residues long. The CDR3 region has the DNA TGCAGTGCTAGTAGTTTCCGGGACAAAAGTAGCGCGGAGCTGTTTTTT. This gives the protein CSASSFRDKSSAELFF.

This clonotype has at least ten counts. The CDR3, as DNA: TGCGCCAGCAGCTTCATACGGGACGCTAATTCACCCCTCCACTTT. Residues: CASSFIRDANSPLHF. V and J are TRBV5-1 and TRBJ1-6, with D perhaps TRBD1 (5 bases). V was clipped by 2 bases and J by 6 bases, with 12 bases between them. The CDR3 consists of 15 residues. The germline V gene has CDR1 SGHRS and CDR2 YFSETQ.

This clonotype was picked up a small number of times. The gene calls are TRBV6-2 or TRBV6-3 and TRBJ2-1; a weak D match, TRBD2 (6 bases). V lost 7 bases and J lost 2, with 12 bases in between. The CDR3 is 14 residues long. Germline values: CDR1 MNHEY, CDR2 SVGEGT. The CDR3 loop reads CASMVGGTYNEQFF. In DNA form, the CDR3 reads TGTGCCAGCATGGTGGGGGGTACCTACAATGAGCAGTTCTTC.

This clonotype was recorded many times. This chain joins TRBV5-1 and TRBJ2-3; the D is unclear. The CDR3 loop spans 13 amino acids. Germline values: CDR1 SGHRS, CDR2 YFSETQ. Trimming took 1 base from V and 4 from J, leaving 7 bases between them. The CDR3 DNA is TGCGCCAGCAGCTTGCCTGGGGCAGATACGCAGTATTTT. It translates to CASSLPGADTQYF.

The chain links TRBV6-5 to TRBJ2-5, with 8 bases aligning to TRBD2. Looked up from germline, CDR1 is MNHEY and CDR2 is SVGAGI. The CDR3 has 15 amino acids. After removal of 0 bases from V and 4 bases from J, the junction contained 4 bases not matched to a gene. CDR3 sequence reads: CASSYSSGVAETQYF. The DNA of the CDR3 is TGTGCCAGCAGTTACTCTAGCGGGGTGGCAGAGACCCAGTACTTC.